The 30 T cell receptor beta chains presented below share a single source sample, sequenced in a study of CD4 T cells in relation to SARS-CoV-2 and coronaviruses. Assay used: immunoSEQ multiplex PCR; TCRdb lists only in-frame clones, some missing. The table records 50,000 to 65,000 clones, about 90% of them present only once. Sequenced input: naive CD4+ T cells from PBMCs. Subset of the sample: naive CD4+ T cells isolated by negative enrichment. These TCRs come from an adult with COVID-19.

The chain carries TRBV7-3 and TRBJ2-1; TRBD2 agrees at 8 bases. J gave up 2 bases and V 3 bases, and 6 bases lay outside the gene matches. The CDR3 runs 16 residues. In germline, CDR1 is SGHTA, CDR2 FQGTGA. Here the CDR3 DNA reads TGTGCCAGCAGCTTTGGAGCGGGAGTTGCCTACAATGAGCAGTTCTTC. This sequence encodes CASSFGAGVAYNEQFF.

CDR3 protein: CASRLPLAKNIQYF. CDR3 DNA sequence: TGTGCCAGCAGGCTACCGCTAGCCAAAAACATTCAGTACTTC. The rearrangement uses TRBV2 and TRBJ2-4, with D hard to call. With 6 bases removed from V and 0 bases from J, the gap between germline ends came to 9 bases. Per germline, CDR1 SNHLY and CDR2 FYNNEI. The CDR3 has 14 residues.

The V call is TRBV28, the J call TRBJ2-7; 9 nucleotides line up with TRBD2. Per germline, CDR1 MDHEN and CDR2 SYDVKM. V lost 2 bases to trimming and J lost 4 bases; unmatched junction nucleotides: 6. The CDR3 is 15 amino acids. CDR3 residues: CASSLMGGRVYEQYF. The CDR3 coding sequence is TGTGCCAGCAGTTTAATGGGCGGGAGGGTTTACGAGCAGTACTTC.

The chain joins TRBV7-9 to TRBJ2-2; D uncertain. The germline CDR1 and CDR2 sequences are SEHNR and FQNEAQ (reference sequence). With 5 bases removed from V and 10 bases from J, the gap between germline ends came to 8 bases. The CDR3 has 11 residues. CDR3 sequence: CASSRDTELFF. DNA for the CDR3: TGTGCCAGCAGCCGTGACACGGAGCTGTTTTTT.

This clone was seen a single time. This rearrangement joins TRBV19 to TRBJ1-6; TRBD1 is a possible D gene (6 bases). This CDR3 contains 16 residues. V dropped 5 bases and J dropped 6 bases, with 17 bases sitting between them. Germline lookup yields CDR1 LNHDA and CDR2 SQIVND (reference sequence). The CDR3 sequence: CASSGGAGARNSPLHF. The CDR3 DNA is TGTGCCAGTAGTGGTGGGGCAGGGGCACGTAATTCACCCCTCCACTTT.

The rearrangement uses TRBV6-5 and TRBJ2-7, with D perhaps TRBD2 (5 bases). The CDR3 covers 15 residues. Trimming took 5 bases from V and 1 from J, leaving 15 bases between them. Per the germline V gene, CDR1 is MNHEY and CDR2 is SVGAGI. CDR3 sequence reads: CASSRIRAGSYEQYF. DNA for the CDR3: TGTGCCAGCAGTCGGATTCGGGCGGGTTCCTACGAGCAGTACTTC.

This CDR3 reads CASSYGLELTETQYF. CDR3 DNA sequence: TGTGCCAGCAGTTACGGGCTAGAATTAACAGAGACCCAGTACTTC. This chain connects TRBV6-5 to TRBJ2-5; D is ambiguous. CDR3 length: 15 residues. The germline gives CDR1 MNHEY, CDR2 SVGAGI. V shed 2 bases and J shed 4 bases, with 14 bases lying between them.

The rearrangement links TRBV27 to TRBJ2-5, with 9 bases aligning to TRBD1. The germline V gene has CDR1 MNHEY and CDR2 SMNVEV (reference sequence). The junction had 8 bases not matched to a gene; V was cut back by 5 bases and J by 1 base. The CDR3 length is 16 residues. CDR3 nucleotides: TGTGCCAGCAGTCATCCAGGGACAGGGATCCAAGAGACCCAGTACTTC. Translating gives CASSHPGTGIQETQYF.

The chain employs TRBV27 and TRBJ2-5; D not certain. Per germline, CDR1 MNHEY and CDR2 SMNVEV (reference sequence). The CDR3 sequence is 15 residues long. Trimming cost V 7 bases and J 6 bases, with 21 bases left between them. This CDR3 reads CASKSYLKGGKTQYF. CDR3 DNA: TGTGCCAGCAAAAGTTACCTAAAAGGTGGAAAGACCCAGTACTTC.

This clone appeared a few times. This chain links TRBV2 with TRBJ2-5; D is unresolved. Trimming removed 7 bases at V and 8 bases at J, with 14 bases between. This CDR3 spans 12 amino acids. In germline, CDR1 is SNHLY, CDR2 FYNNEI. DNA for the CDR3: TGTGCCAGCACGGGCCAGACGCCTACCCAGTACTTC. As protein: CASTGQTPTQYF.

This clone was seen only once. The V and J genes are TRBV6-2 or TRBV6-3 and TRBJ2-1, with a tentative D call TRBD1 (6 bases). Trimming removed 2 bases from V and 0 bases from J, with 8 bases in between. This CDR3 region has 15 residues. Germline V gene lookup returns CDR1 MNHEY and CDR2 SVGEGT. DNA for the CDR3: TGTGCCAGCAGTTACCGCAGGGGCTCCTACAATGAGCAGTTCTTC. Protein product: CASSYRRGSYNEQFF.

The chain joins TRBV19 to TRBJ2-1; a weak D match, TRBD2 (5 bases). The V gene's germline CDR1 is LNHDA and CDR2 SQIVND (reference sequence). V gave up 6 bases and J gave up 2 bases, with 8 bases separating them. The CDR3 sequence is 13 residues long. The CDR3 sequence is CASREGTYNEQFF. CDR3 nucleotide sequence: TGTGCCAGTAGAGAGGGAACCTACAATGAGCAGTTCTTC.

The rearrangement joins TRBV6-5 to TRBJ1-1; no clear D. Looked up from germline, CDR1 is MNHEY and CDR2 is SVGAGI. V dropped 4 bases and J dropped 4 bases, with 4 bases sitting between them. This CDR3 spans 11 amino acids. For the CDR3, the DNA is TGTGCCAGCAGTTGGGGCACTGAAGCTTTCTTT. Its protein product is CASSWGTEAFF.

The chain couples TRBV4-2 to TRBJ2-7, with D unclear. The germline V gene has CDR1 LGHNA and CDR2 YNFKEQ. Trimming took off 1 base at V and 2 bases at J, with 15 bases between the two ends. The CDR3 sequence is 16 residues long. CDR3 sequence: CASSQVVSKGTYEQYF. The CDR3 coding sequence is TGTGCCAGCAGCCAAGTGGTTTCGAAAGGTACCTACGAGCAGTACTTC.

This clone was counted once. The CDR3 DNA sequence: TGTGCCAGCAGCTCCCCATTAGCGGGAGTCCCAGATACGCAGTATTTT. Protein product: CASSSPLAGVPDTQYF. The chain uses TRBV7-3 and TRBJ2-3; TRBD2 matches at 9 bases. Germline CDR1 and CDR2: SGHTA and FQGTGA. The ends lost 4 bases at V and 4 bases at J; junction bases unmatched: 9. The CDR3 runs to 16 residues.

This chain joins TRBV7-9 and TRBJ2-1; perhaps D is TRBD1 or TRBD2 (5 bases each). This CDR3 contains 14 residues. V was trimmed by 6 bases and J by 10 bases, leaving 19 bases between them. Germline V lookup: CDR1 SEHNR, CDR2 FQNEAQ (reference sequence). CDR3 bases: TGTGCCAGCAGACCGGGACGATCAACGGGAGAGCAGTTCTTC. Its protein is CASRPGRSTGEQFF. The full variable domain, its missing parts supplied by reference TRBV7-9 and TRBJ2-1, is DTGVSQNPRHKITKRGQNVTFRCDPISEHNRLYWYRQTLGQGPEFLTYFQNEAQLEKSRLLSDRFSAERPKGSFSTLEIQRTEQGDSAMYLCASRPGRSTGEQFFGPGTRLTVL.

Here the CDR3 DNA reads TGTGCCAGCAGCCGACACTCTAGCGGGGGGGACACCGGGGAGCTGTTTTTT. Its protein product is CASSRHSSGGDTGELFF. J is TRBJ2-2 and V is TRBV7-3, with TRBD2 matching over 12 bases. Germline lookup yields CDR1 SGHTA and CDR2 FQGTGA. There are 17 residues in the CDR3. V shed 5 bases, J shed 3 bases, and the junction held 7 bases outside the gene matches.

The chain combines TRBV6-2 or TRBV6-3 with TRBJ2-1; 10 bases are shared with TRBD2. Germline V gives CDR1 MNHEY, CDR2 SVGEGT. V shed 2 bases, J shed 6 bases, and the junction held 7 bases outside the gene matches. This CDR3 is built from 16 residues. The chain's CDR3 is CASSYLTSGVGNEQFF. In DNA, the CDR3 is TGTGCCAGCAGTTACCTAACTAGCGGGGTGGGCAATGAGCAGTTCTTC.

The V call is TRBV19, the J call TRBJ2-7; 12 nucleotides match TRBD1. Trimming took 1 base from V and 7 from J; bases not matched to a gene: 8. Germline loops: CDR1 LNHDA, CDR2 SQIVND (reference sequence). This CDR3 is 16 amino acids long. CDR3 nucleotide sequence: TGTGCCAGTAGTATAGTTTTGGGACAGGGGGCGCGAGAGCAGTACTTC. It encodes CASSIVLGQGAREQYF.

The CDR3 bases are TGTGCCAGTACCACACAGGGGGCTAGCAATCAGCCCCAGCATTTT. This gives the protein CASTTQGASNQPQHF. V gene TRBV19 combines with J gene TRBJ1-5; TRBD1 matches 9 bases. CDR1 is LNHDA and CDR2 is SQIVND in the germline V gene (reference sequence). The V segment lost 7 bases and the J segment 0 bases; nucleotides outside the gene matches: 4. The CDR3 covers 15 residues. Drawing the rest from reference TRBV19 and TRBJ1-5, the complete variable domain is DGGITQSPKYLFRKEGQNVTLSCEQNLNHDAMYWYRQDPGQGLRLIYYSQIVNDFQKGDIAEGYSVSREKKESFPLTVTSAQKNPTAFYLCASTTQGASNQPQHFGDGTRLSIL.

The gene calls are TRBV18 and TRBJ1-3; tentative D call: TRBD1 (6 bases). The CDR3 totals 15 residues. The germline V and J ends were trimmed by 2 bases and 4 bases, with 12 bases remaining between them. CDR1 KGHSH and CDR2 LQKENI come from the germline V gene. CDR3 region: CASSPDSGQGNTIYF. The CDR3 nucleotides are TGTGCCAGCTCACCAGATAGCGGACAGGGAAACACCATATATTTT.

The chain is built from TRBV28 and TRBJ2-1; TRBD2 matches at 11 bases. This CDR3 region has 17 residues. Trimming removed 3 bases from V and 7 bases from J; junction bases left unmatched: 11. Germline assignment: CDR1 MDHEN and CDR2 SYDVKM. In nucleotides, the CDR3 is TGTGCCAGCAGTTTGGTTAGCGGGAGGGCCGGGAGGAATGAGCAGTTCTTC. Its translation: CASSLVSGRAGRNEQFF.

The genes are TRBV19 and TRBJ2-1; D possibly corresponds to TRBD2 (5 bases). CDR3 length equals 15 residues. Looked up from germline, CDR1 is LNHDA and CDR2 is SQIVND (reference sequence). The ends were cut back, 3 bases at V and 3 bases at J, with 12 bases in the middle. The CDR3 nucleotides are TGTGCCAGTAGTATTCCAGCGGACCTCTACAATGAGCAGTTCTTC. This sequence encodes CASSIPADLYNEQFF. Complete variable domain (other parts from reference TRBV19 and TRBJ2-1): DGGITQSPKYLFRKEGQNVTLSCEQNLNHDAMYWYRQDPGQGLRLIYYSQIVNDFQKGDIAEGYSVSREKKESFPLTVTSAQKNPTAFYLCASSIPADLYNEQFFGPGTRLTVL.

The table lists this clone with a count of one. The rearrangement links TRBV28 to TRBJ2-1, with 7 bases lining up with TRBD2. J lost 4 bases, V lost 6 bases, and 9 bases had no gene match. The length of the CDR3 is 15 residues. Germline CDR1 MDHEN, CDR2 SYDVKM. This CDR3 reads CASSAGGSRYNEQFF. Here the CDR3 DNA reads TGTGCCAGCAGCGCCGGGGGGAGCAGGTACAATGAGCAGTTCTTC.

The chain joins TRBV18 to TRBJ2-1; either TRBD1 or TRBD2 may supply D (6 bases each). This CDR3 has 15 residues. Germline V gene sequence: CDR1 KGHSH, CDR2 LQKENI. Trimming shortened V by 2 bases and J by 6 bases, and 14 bases separated the two germline ends. The CDR3 DNA reads TGTGCCAGCTCACCAGTCGGGGGCCACCCCAATGAGCAGTTCTTC. This encodes CASSPVGGHPNEQFF.

This chain links TRBV7-2 with TRBJ2-3; D perhaps matches TRBD1 (6 bases). Germline V lookup: CDR1 SGHTA, CDR2 FQGNSA. The V gene lost 2 bases and the J gene lost 3 bases, with 12 bases spanning the gap. The CDR3 length is 15 residues. The CDR3, as DNA: TGTGCCAGCAGCTTAATTCTTCAGGGGACAGATACGCAGTATTTT. Translating gives CASSLILQGTDTQYF.

V and J are TRBV6-5 and TRBJ2-5, with 14 bases matching TRBD2. This CDR3 has 15 amino acids. Germline V gives CDR1 MNHEY, CDR2 SVGAGI. V shed 6 bases, J shed 5 bases, and the junction held 5 bases outside the gene matches. The CDR3: CASRGTSGSWETQYF. CDR3 in DNA: TGTGCCAGCAGGGGGACTAGCGGGAGTTGGGAGACCCAGTACTTC.

V usage is TRBV24-1 and J usage is TRBJ2-1, with TRBD2 matching over 10 bases. The CDR3 is made up of 16 amino acids. Unmatched junction bases numbered 3, after V lost 3 bases and J lost 2 bases. CDR1 and CDR2 from the germline V gene are KGHDR and SFDVKD. The CDR3: CATSDALAGAYNEQFF. In DNA, the CDR3 is TGTGCCACCAGTGATGCCCTAGCGGGAGCCTACAATGAGCAGTTCTTC.

The CDR3 reads CASSLRRADTQYF. DNA for the CDR3: TGCGCCAGCAGCTTGAGACGAGCAGATACGCAGTATTTT. The rearrangement uses TRBV5-1 and TRBJ2-3; D gene unclear. CDR1 and CDR2 (germline): SGHRS, YFSETQ. Trimming pared 1 base from V and 4 bases from J, leaving 7 bases between. The CDR3 sequence is 13 residues long. The complete variable domain, with remaining parts taken from reference TRBV5-1 and TRBJ2-3, reads KAGVTQTPRYLIKTRGQQVTLSCSPISGHRSVSWYQQTPGQGLQFLFEYFSETQRNKGNFPGRFSGRQFSNSRSEMNVSTLELGDSALYLCASSLRRADTQYFGPGTRLTVL.

This sequence joins TRBV19 and TRBJ2-7; 8 bases align to TRBD1. The junction had 10 bases not matched to a gene; V was cut back by 6 bases and J by 3 bases. CDR1 and CDR2 (germline): LNHDA, SQIVND (reference sequence). The CDR3 runs 15 residues. CDR3 residues: CASSNPGTGDYEQYF. For the CDR3, the DNA is TGTGCCAGTAGCAATCCCGGGACAGGAGACTACGAGCAGTACTTC.